The present T cell receptor (beta chain) was sequenced within a study of blood T cell repertoires in COVID-19. As for the study in general: Samples taken during acute and convalescent COVID-19 were collected in the United States, Italy and Spain.

Assay: immunoSEQ multiplex PCR; the TCRdb copy retains only in-frame clones and omits some. The sample consists of about 160,000 clones, around 82% of them appearing once. Per germline, CDR1 MDHEN and CDR2 SYDVKM. This CDR3 contains 17 residues. With V trimmed by 5 bases and J by 6 bases, 19 bases remained unmatched. This clonotype originated in a woman aged 40 to 49 with COVID-19, enrolled during active disease. Sequencing input: peripheral blood. This chain joins TRBV28 and TRBJ2-7; TRBD2 aligns across 7 bases. As DNA, the CDR3 is TGTGCCAGCAGTCCCATCCTTGGGGCGGGAGTCCCGGCCGAGCAGTACTTC. This encodes CASSPILGAGVPAEQYF.